This T cell receptor beta chain derives from a study of beta chain features in type 1 diabetes. Study summary: Examined across all samples were just under 110,000,000 sorted cells. General study points: In comparison with healthy donors, patients had naive, central memory and Treg TCRB repertoires that appeared more similar.

A word on this clone: Antigen: not known.

The germline gives CDR1 LNHNV, CDR2 YYDKDF (reference sequence). This CDR3 has 14 amino acids. With 2 bases clipped from V and 8 bases from J, the junction kept 8 bases outside the gene matches. Reverse transcribing all isolated RNA meant expressed TCRB transcripts were sequenced. Measured with immunoSEQ multiplex PCR; TCRdb has only the in-frame clones, and not every one. The data hold roughly 240,000 clones, with 13% to 15% observed a single time. The sequenced sample was naive CD4+ T cells from blood. This sequence joins TRBV15 and TRBJ1-1; 7 positions agree with TRBD1. The sequence derives from a woman aged 40 to 49 in good health. The CDR3 region is CATSRKGTAPEAFF. The CDR3 nucleotides read TGTGCCACCAGCAGAAAGGGGACAGCCCCAGAAGCTTTCTTT.